A single sample is the source of the 19 T cell receptor beta chains below, sequenced in a study of T cells after yellow fever vaccination. TCRdb re-called the 5' RACE reads with MiXCR, one entry per CDR3 protein. The profile covers 100,000 to 150,000 distinct CDR3 sequences, with under 8.5% appearing a single time and 2% to 3% taken by the ten largest. This sample comprised CD4+ T cells sorted from PBMCs, obtained about 10 days after the first yellow fever vaccination. Source of these receptors: a man between 18 and 35 years old who received the YFV17D yellow fever vaccine.

This clonotype was observed many times. This chain uses TRBV7-9 with TRBJ1-1; D is uncertain. V lost 3 bases to trimming and J lost 0 bases, with 5 bases between them. Germline V gives CDR1 SEHNR, CDR2 FQNEAQ (reference sequence). The CDR3 has 13 residues. CDR3 bases: TGTGCCAGCAGCTTCGATATGAACACTGAAGCTTTCTTT. Encoded protein: CASSFDMNTEAFF.

This clonotype was seen many times. This sequence joins TRBV19 and TRBJ2-2; no clear D. This CDR3 spans 15 amino acids. The ends were cut back, 3 bases at V and 0 bases at J, with 8 bases in the middle. The germline CDR1 and CDR2 sequences are LNHDA and SQIVND (reference sequence). CDR3 sequence reads: CASSILFSNTGELFF. CDR3 DNA: TGTGCCAGTAGTATTCTATTCTCGAACACCGGGGAGCTGTTTTTT.

V usage is TRBV6-5 and J usage is TRBJ2-3; 11 nucleotides agree with TRBD2. CDR3 size: 15 residues. The V gene's germline CDR1 is MNHEY and CDR2 SVGAGI. Losses at the gene ends were 5 bases for V and 5 bases for J; bases not matched to a gene: 6. In nucleotides, the CDR3 is TGTGCCAGCAGTCTGACTAGCGGGGACTTAGATACGCAGTATTTT. Protein sequence: CASSLTSGDLDTQYF.

This clonotype was detected ten times or more. CDR3: CASSYPQGSAETQYF. The CDR3, as DNA: TGTGCCAGCAGTTACCCGCAGGGGTCCGCGGAGACCCAGTACTTC. The V call is TRBV6-5, the J call TRBJ2-5, with D perhaps TRBD1 (6 bases). CDR1 and CDR2 from the germline V gene are MNHEY and SVGAGI. Trimming cost V 2 bases and J 5 bases, with 15 bases left between them. CDR3 length: 15 amino acids.

In regard to this clonotype: A much larger clonotype is one base distant, so this may be a read error. The rearrangement joins TRBV5-8 to TRBJ1-1, with D unresolved. This CDR3 has 14 amino acids. The germline V gene encodes CDR1 SGHTS and CDR2 YDEGEE. This chain's CDR3 is CASSLERMNNEAFF. The CDR3 DNA is TGTGCCAGCAGCTTGGAAAGAATGAACAATGAAGCTTTCTTT.

This clonotype was observed many times. The chain combines TRBV5-4 with TRBJ2-3, with a possible D match to TRBD1 (6 bases). The CDR3 is 14 residues long. Trimming stripped 0 bases from V and 5 bases from J, with 10 bases between. The germline CDR1 and CDR2 sequences are SGHNT and YYREEE (reference sequence). The CDR3 reads CASSLVQGKDTQYF. The CDR3 nucleotides are TGTGCCAGCAGCTTGGTACAGGGAAAAGATACGCAGTATTTT.

This clonotype came up many times. The chain carries TRBV12-3 or TRBV12-4 and TRBJ1-5; possible D gene TRBD1, 5 bases. V lost 1 base to trimming and J lost 0 bases, with 10 bases between them. The CDR3 sequence is 16 residues long. CDR3 region: CASSLDGRVSNQPQHF. The CDR3 coding sequence is TGTGCCAGCAGTTTAGACGGCAGGGTTAGCAATCAGCCCCAGCATTTT.

This clonotype was counted ten times or more. The genes are TRBV5-1 and TRBJ2-3, with 9 bases that match TRBD1. Germline CDR1 SGHRS, CDR2 YFSETQ. Trimming took 0 bases from V and 5 from J; bases not matched to a gene: 7. The CDR3 spans 16 residues. As DNA, the CDR3 is TGCGCCAGCAGCTTGGTTGGCGGGACAGGGATAGATACGCAGTATTTT. Protein sequence: CASSLVGGTGIDTQYF.

Ten or more counts support this clonotype. As the CDR3 is not closed by the conserved phenylalanine or tryptophan, this likely results from a read error. No DNA is shown, since the ends of the CDR3 on it are uncertain; the CDR3 is the one TCRdb lists. The chain uses TRBV6-1 and TRBJ2-7; the D call in the table, TRBD1, was not verified against the DNA. The CDR3 is 12 amino acids in total, end residues counted. Germline assignment: CDR1 MNHNS and CDR2 SASEGT. This chain's CDR3 is CASSEPSGQVVI.

Many counts were recorded for this clonotype. The chain employs TRBV6-2 or TRBV6-3 and TRBJ1-5; 7 bases align to TRBD1. Trimming took 10 bases from V and 5 from J; bases not matched to a gene: 5. The CDR3 extends over 12 amino acids. Germline V CDR1 and CDR2: MNHEY, SVGEGT. CDR3 sequence: CATSGGDQPQHF. CDR3 DNA: TGTGCCACCTCAGGGGGGGATCAGCCCCAGCATTTT.

This clonotype was observed many times. Here the CDR3 DNA reads TGTGCCAGCAGCCCTCGTGGGGCAGGACTCTCTGGAAACACCATATATTTT. It specifies CASSPRGAGLSGNTIYF. V and J are TRBV9 and TRBJ1-3; possibly TRBD1 for D (5 bases). Looked up from germline, CDR1 is SGDLS and CDR2 is YYNGEE. The CDR3 extends over 17 amino acids. The ends were cut back, 4 bases at V and 0 bases at J, with 17 bases in the middle. The full variable domain, completed using reference TRBV9 and TRBJ1-3, is DSGVTQTPKHLITATGQRVTLRCSPRSGDLSVYWYQQSLDQGLQFLIQYYNGEERAKGNILERFSAQQFPDLHSELNLSSLELGDSALYFCASSPRGAGLSGNTIYFGEGSWLTVV.

This clonotype showed up many times. This chain links TRBV7-2 with TRBJ2-2; 12 bases agree with TRBD2. The trim removed 5 bases at V and 3 bases at J, leaving 4 bases unmatched. CDR1 SGHTA and CDR2 FQGNSA come from the germline V gene. The CDR3 covers 16 residues. The CDR3 DNA follows: TGTGCCAGCAGCCCCTCTAGCGGGGGGGACACCGGGGAGCTGTTTTTT. Amino acids: CASSPSSGGDTGELFF.

Ten or more counts support this clonotype. V gene TRBV7-2 combines with J gene TRBJ2-5; D is tentatively TRBD1 or TRBD2 (5 bases each). Germline V gives CDR1 SGHTA, CDR2 FQGNSA. Trimming cost V 5 bases and J 9 bases, with 19 bases left between them. The CDR3 sequence is 14 residues long. The CDR3 DNA sequence: TGTGCCAGCAGCCCTTCGACAGCCCCGAGGGCCCAGTACTTC. It is translated as CASSPSTAPRAQYF.

This clonotype was detected many times. The chain links TRBV5-1 to TRBJ2-7; 9 bases are a match to TRBD1. CDR1 is SGHRS and CDR2 is YFSETQ in the germline V gene. This CDR3 has 14 amino acids. The junction had 9 bases not matched to a gene; V was cut back by 7 bases and J by 4 bases. CDR3 sequence (DNA): TGCGCCAGCCGGGAACCGGGACAGGGTTACGAGCAGTACTTC. Translated: CASREPGQGYEQYF. The full variable domain, with the rest looked up from reference TRBV5-1 and TRBJ2-7, is KAGVTQTPRYLIKTRGQQVTLSCSPISGHRSVSWYQQTPGQGLQFLFEYFSETQRNKGNFPGRFSGRQFSNSRSEMNVSTLELGDSALYLCASREPGQGYEQYFGPGTRLTVT.

The chain combines TRBV5-1 with TRBJ1-2; D is uncertain. Germline loops: CDR1 SGHRS, CDR2 YFSETQ. V lost 1 base and J lost 0, with 7 bases in between. This CDR3 is built from 14 residues. CDR3 residues: CASSLRQTNYGYTF. In DNA form, the CDR3 reads TGCGCCAGCAGCTTGCGGCAAACTAACTATGGCTACACCTTC.

The chain is built from TRBV7-6 and TRBJ1-1; D uncertain. Trimming cost V 5 bases and J 7 bases, with 14 bases left between them. Per the germline V gene, CDR1 is SGHVS and CDR2 is FNYEAQ. The CDR3 runs to 13 residues. The CDR3: CASSLAGRSEAFF. The CDR3 nucleotides are TGTGCCAGCAGCCTGGCTGGACGGAGTGAAGCTTTCTTT.

This clonotype was recorded at least ten times. The V and J genes are TRBV20-1 and TRBJ1-5, with D possibly being TRBD1 (6 bases). This CDR3 contains 16 residues. CDR1 DFQATT and CDR2 SNEGSKA come from the germline V gene (reference sequence). V was cut by 3 bases and J by 0 bases, with 15 bases left in between. In nucleotides, the CDR3 is TGCAGTGCTAGGGAAAGAGGGGGATCTAGCAATCAGCCCCAGCATTTT. It codes for CSARERGGSSNQPQHF.

This clonotype was seen ten or more times. The chain is built from TRBV15 and TRBJ2-3, with 11 bases lining up with TRBD2. There are 14 residues in the CDR3. V lost 6 bases and J lost 3; bases outside the gene matches: 2. Per germline, CDR1 LNHNV and CDR2 YYDKDF (reference sequence). The CDR3 here is CATRGLAETDTQYF. The DNA of the CDR3 is TGTGCCACCAGGGGACTAGCGGAAACAGATACGCAGTATTTT. The variable domain in full, with the rest retrieved from reference TRBV15 and TRBJ2-3, is DAMVIQNPRYQVTQFGKPVTLSCSQTLNHNVMYWYQQKSSQAPKLLFHYYDKDFNNEADTPDNFQSRRPNTSFCFLDIRSPGLGDTAMYLCATRGLAETDTQYFGPGTRLTVL.

This clonotype has a count of ten or more. The chain employs TRBV7-6 and TRBJ2-2; D unclear. V lost 5 bases, J lost 0 bases, and 10 bases lay in between. The CDR3 totals 15 residues. Germline V gives CDR1 SGHVS, CDR2 FNYEAQ. The CDR3 here is CASSLRSSNTGELFF. The CDR3 DNA is TGTGCCAGCAGCCTCAGGAGCTCGAACACCGGGGAGCTGTTTTTT.